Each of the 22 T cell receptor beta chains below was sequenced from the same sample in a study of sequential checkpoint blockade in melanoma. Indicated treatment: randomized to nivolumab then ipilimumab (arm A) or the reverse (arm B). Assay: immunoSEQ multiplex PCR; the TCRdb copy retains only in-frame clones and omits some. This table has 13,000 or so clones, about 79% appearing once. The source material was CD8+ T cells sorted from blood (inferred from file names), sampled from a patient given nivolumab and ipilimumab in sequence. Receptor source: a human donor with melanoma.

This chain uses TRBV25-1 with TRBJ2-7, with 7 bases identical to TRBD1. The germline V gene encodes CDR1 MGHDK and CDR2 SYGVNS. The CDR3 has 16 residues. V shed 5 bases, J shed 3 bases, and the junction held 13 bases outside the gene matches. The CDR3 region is CASSPQTLDRVYEQYF. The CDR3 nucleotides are TGTGCCAGCAGTCCACAAACTTTAGACAGGGTCTACGAGCAGTACTTC.

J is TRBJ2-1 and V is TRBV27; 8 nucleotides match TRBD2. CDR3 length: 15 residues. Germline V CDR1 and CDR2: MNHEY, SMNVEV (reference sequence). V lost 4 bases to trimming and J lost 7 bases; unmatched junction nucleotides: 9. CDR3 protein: CASSSRGGRLNEQFF. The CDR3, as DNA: TGTGCCAGCAGTTCCCGTGGCGGGAGGTTAAATGAGCAGTTCTTC.

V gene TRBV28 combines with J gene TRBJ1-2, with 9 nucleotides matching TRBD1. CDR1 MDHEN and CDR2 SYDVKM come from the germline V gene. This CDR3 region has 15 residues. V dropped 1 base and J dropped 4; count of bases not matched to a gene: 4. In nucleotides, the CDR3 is TGTGCCAGCAGTTTATCGGGACAGGGAGCCTATGGCTACACCTTC. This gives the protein CASSLSGQGAYGYTF.

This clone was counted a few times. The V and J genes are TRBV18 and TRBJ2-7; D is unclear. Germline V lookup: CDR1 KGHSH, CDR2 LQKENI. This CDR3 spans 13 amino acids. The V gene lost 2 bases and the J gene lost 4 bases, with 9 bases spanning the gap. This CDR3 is CASSPSAKYEQYF. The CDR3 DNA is TGTGCCAGCTCACCATCTGCGAAGTACGAGCAGTACTTC.

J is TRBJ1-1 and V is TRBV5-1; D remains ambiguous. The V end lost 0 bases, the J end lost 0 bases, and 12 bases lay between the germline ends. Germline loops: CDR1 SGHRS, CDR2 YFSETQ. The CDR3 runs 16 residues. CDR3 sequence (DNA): TGCGCCAGCAGCTTGGCTCCTCCAGACATGAACACTGAAGCTTTCTTT. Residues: CASSLAPPDMNTEAFF.

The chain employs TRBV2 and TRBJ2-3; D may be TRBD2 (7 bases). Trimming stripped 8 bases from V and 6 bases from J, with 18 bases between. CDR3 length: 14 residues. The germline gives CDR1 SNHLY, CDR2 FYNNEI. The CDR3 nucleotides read TGTGCCAGCCACCCCCCGGGGGGCCGGGATACGCAGTATTTT. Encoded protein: CASHPPGGRDTQYF.

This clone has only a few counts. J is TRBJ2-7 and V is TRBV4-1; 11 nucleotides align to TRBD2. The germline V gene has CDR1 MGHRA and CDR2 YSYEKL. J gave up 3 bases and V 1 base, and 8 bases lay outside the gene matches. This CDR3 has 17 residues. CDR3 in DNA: TGCGCCAGCAGCCAAGCCTCCTCTAGCGGGGGGATCTACGAGCAGTACTTC. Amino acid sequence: CASSQASSSGGIYEQYF.

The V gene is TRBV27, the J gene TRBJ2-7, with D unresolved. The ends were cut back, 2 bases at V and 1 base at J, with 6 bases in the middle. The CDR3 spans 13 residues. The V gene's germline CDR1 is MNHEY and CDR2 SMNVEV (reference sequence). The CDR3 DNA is TGTGCCAGCAGTTTAGCACTATCCTACGAGCAGTACTTC. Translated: CASSLALSYEQYF.

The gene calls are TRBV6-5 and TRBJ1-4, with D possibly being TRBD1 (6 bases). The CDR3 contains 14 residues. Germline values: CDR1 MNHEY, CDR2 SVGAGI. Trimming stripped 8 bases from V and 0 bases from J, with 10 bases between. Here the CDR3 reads CASRTEATNEKLFF. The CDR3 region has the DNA TGTGCCAGCCGGACAGAGGCAACTAATGAAAAACTGTTTTTT.

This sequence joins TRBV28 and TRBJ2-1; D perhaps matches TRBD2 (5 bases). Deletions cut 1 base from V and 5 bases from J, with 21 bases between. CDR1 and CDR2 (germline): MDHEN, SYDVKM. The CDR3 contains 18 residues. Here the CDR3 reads CASSLSPTRAPGDNEQFF. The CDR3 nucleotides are TGTGCCAGCAGTTTATCCCCTACGCGGGCCCCAGGAGACAATGAGCAGTTCTTC. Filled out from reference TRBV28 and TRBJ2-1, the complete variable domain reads DVKVTQSSRYLVKRTGEKVFLECVQDMDHENMFWYRQDPGLGLRLIYFSYDVKMKEKGDIPEGYSVSREKKERFSLILESASTNQTSMYLCASSLSPTRAPGDNEQFFGPGTRLTVL.

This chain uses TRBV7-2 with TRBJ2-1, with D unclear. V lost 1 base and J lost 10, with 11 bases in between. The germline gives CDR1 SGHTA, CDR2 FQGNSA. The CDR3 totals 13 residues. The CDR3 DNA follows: TGTGCCAGCAGCTTAGGAGGTAATCGGGAGCAGTTCTTC. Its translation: CASSLGGNREQFF.

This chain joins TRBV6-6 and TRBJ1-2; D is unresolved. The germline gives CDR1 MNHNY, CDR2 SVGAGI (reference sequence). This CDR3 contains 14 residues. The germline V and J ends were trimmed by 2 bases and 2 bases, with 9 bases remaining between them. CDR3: CASSYADQNYGYTF. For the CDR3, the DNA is TGTGCCAGCAGTTACGCGGATCAGAACTATGGCTACACCTTC.

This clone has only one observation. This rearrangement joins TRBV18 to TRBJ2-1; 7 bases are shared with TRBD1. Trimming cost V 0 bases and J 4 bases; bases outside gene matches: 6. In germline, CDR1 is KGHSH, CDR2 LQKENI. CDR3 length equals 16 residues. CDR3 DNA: TGTGCCAGCTCACCACCCGGGACAGACCTTTACAATGAGCAGTTCTTC. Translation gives CASSPPGTDLYNEQFF.

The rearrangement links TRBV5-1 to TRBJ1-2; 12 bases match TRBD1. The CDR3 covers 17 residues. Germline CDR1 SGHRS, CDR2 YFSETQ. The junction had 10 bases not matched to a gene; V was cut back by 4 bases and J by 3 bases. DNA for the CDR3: TGCGCCAGCAGCCCCGGGACAGGGGGCCGTGGGGACTATGGCTACACCTTC. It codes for CASSPGTGGRGDYGYTF.

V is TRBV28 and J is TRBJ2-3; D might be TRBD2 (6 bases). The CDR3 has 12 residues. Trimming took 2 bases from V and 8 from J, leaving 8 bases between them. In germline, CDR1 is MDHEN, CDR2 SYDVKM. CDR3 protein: CASSLGGVTQYF. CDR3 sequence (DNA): TGTGCCAGCAGTTTAGGCGGGGTTACGCAGTATTTT.

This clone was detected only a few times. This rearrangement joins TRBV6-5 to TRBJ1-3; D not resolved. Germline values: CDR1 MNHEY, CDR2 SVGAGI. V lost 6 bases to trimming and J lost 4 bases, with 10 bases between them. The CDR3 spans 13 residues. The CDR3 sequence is CASRQLIGNTIYF. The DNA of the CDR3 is TGTGCCAGCAGACAACTAATAGGAAACACCATATATTTT.

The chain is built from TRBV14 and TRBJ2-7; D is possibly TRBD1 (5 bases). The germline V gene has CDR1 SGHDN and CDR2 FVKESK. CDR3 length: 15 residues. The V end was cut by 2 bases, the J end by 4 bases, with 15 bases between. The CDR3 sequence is CASSQSSQADYEQYF. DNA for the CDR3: TGTGCCAGCAGCCAATCATCACAGGCAGATTACGAGCAGTACTTC.

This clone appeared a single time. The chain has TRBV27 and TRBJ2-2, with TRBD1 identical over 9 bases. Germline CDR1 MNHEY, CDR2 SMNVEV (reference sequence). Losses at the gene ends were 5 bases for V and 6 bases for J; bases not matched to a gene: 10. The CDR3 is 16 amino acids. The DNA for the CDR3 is TGTGCCAGCAGTCCACAGGGGGCGCCCATTCCCGGGGAGCTGTTTTTT. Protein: CASSPQGAPIPGELFF.

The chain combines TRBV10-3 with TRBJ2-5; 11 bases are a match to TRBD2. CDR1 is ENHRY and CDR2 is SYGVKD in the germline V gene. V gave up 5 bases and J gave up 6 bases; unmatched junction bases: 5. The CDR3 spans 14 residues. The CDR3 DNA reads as TGTGCCATCAGTTTAGCGGGGGGGCCACAGACCCAGTACTTC. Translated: CAISLAGGPQTQYF.

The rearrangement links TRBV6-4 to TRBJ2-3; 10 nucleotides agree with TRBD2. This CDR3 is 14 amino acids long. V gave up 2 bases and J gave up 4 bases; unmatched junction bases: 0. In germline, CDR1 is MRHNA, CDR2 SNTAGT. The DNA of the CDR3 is TGTGCCAGCAGTGACACTAGCGGGGCAGATACGCAGTATTTT. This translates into CASSDTSGADTQYF.

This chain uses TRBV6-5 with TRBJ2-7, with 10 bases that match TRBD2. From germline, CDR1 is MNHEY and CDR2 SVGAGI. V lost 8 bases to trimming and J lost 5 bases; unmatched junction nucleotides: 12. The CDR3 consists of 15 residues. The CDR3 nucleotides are TGTGCCAGCCAGCGGGAGGGCCTTCTTGGCGACGAGCAGTACTTC. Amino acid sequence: CASQREGLLGDEQYF.

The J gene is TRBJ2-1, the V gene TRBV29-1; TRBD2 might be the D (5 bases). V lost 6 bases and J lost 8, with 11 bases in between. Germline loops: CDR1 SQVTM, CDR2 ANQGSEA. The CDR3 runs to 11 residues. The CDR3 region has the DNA TGCAGCGTGCCTACTAGTTATGAGCAGTTCTTC. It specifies CSVPTSYEQFF.